What follows describes a single T cell receptor beta chain. The treatment was: 19 received Ad26.COV2.S at low or high dose, single or two shots; five or six received placebo; per-sample allocation not given. Sampling was performed 63 days after the first vaccine or placebo injection. The CDR3 has 16 residues. Germline V lookup: CDR1 LGHDT, CDR2 YNNKEL (reference sequence). Trimming took 9 bases from V and 5 from J; bases not matched to a gene: 14. This sample was taken from a study of Ad26.COV2.S vaccination and SARS-CoV-2 variants. Some clones are missing from TCRdb's copy, which holds only in-frame ones; the method was immunoSEQ multiplex PCR. The table lists around 420,000 clones, approximately 88% of them singletons, with less than 4% in the top ten.

This sequence was found in a person between 18 and 65 years old who received the Ad26.COV2.S COVID-19 vaccine or a placebo. Sequenced here: peripheral blood, sampled in a trial of Ad26.COV2.S vaccine versus placebo. This rearrangement joins TRBV3-1 (or the pseudogene TRBV3-2) to TRBJ2-5; 11 nucleotides line up with TRBD2. The chain's CDR3 is CASFILAGGLGETQYF. The CDR3 region has the DNA TGTGCCAGTTTCATCCTAGCGGGGGGCCTCGGTGAGACCCAGTACTTC.